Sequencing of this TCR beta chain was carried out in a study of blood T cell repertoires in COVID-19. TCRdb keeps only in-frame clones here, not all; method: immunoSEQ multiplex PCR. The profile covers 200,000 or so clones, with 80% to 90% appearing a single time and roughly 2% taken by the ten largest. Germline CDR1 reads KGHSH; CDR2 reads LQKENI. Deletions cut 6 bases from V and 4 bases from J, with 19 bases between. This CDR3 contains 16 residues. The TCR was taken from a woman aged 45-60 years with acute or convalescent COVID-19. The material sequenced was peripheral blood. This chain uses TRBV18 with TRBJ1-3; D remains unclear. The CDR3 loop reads CASSPLAGGFGNTIYF. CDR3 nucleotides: TGTGCCAGCTCCCCCCTGGCCGGAGGCTTCGGAAACACCATATATTTT.